This T cell receptor (beta chain) was identified during a study of T cell repertoires in cytomegalovirus infection. The overall study: Public TCR beta signatures indicated both CMV infection and matching HLA type. Study-level results: CMV-specific TCR beta clonotypes restricted by HLA-C were the ones dominating the ex vivo response. Public TCR beta family frequency separated CMV-and-HLA carriers, including in an independent cohort.

Notes on this clonotype: Its cognate antigen is unknown.

V lost 4 bases to trimming and J lost 2 bases; unmatched junction nucleotides: 10. There are 16 residues in the CDR3. The germline V gene has CDR1 SGHTA and CDR2 FQGNSA. One entry per CDR3 protein results from TCRdb running MiXCR on the reads. The sample yields approximately 110,000 distinct CDR3 sequences, 30% to 35% seen once. This chain joins TRBV7-2 and TRBJ2-5; TRBD2 aligns across 7 bases. Material: CD8+ T cells from cultured PBMCs, obtained from culture after CMV antigen stimulation. The TCR was taken from a human donor in good health (CMV status not recorded). Some clones in this sample may be carry-over from other donors' samples. The CDR3 coding sequence is TGTGCCAGCAGCTCTCGCGGAGCGGGGCTTCAAGAGACCCAGTACTTC. This sequence encodes CASSSRGAGLQETQYF.